The present entry profiles one T cell receptor (beta chain) with its context. The CDR3 runs to 13 residues. The J segment lost 6 bases and the V segment lost 5 bases, leaving 6 bases of the junction unmatched. Germline CDR1 reads SQVTM; CDR2 reads ANQGSEA. Sequencing used immunoSEQ multiplex PCR; TCRdb keeps in-frame clones, though not all of them. The data hold about 360,000 clones, with approximately 90% observed a single time. This record comes from a study of cytomegalovirus exposure and HLA in healthy donors. The sample was PBMCs. This TCR came from a woman aged 18-29 years in good health and CMV-seronegative. This chain joins TRBV29-1 and TRBJ2-2, with 7 bases that match TRBD1. The CDR3 DNA reads TGCAGCGTTTTTACAGGGGTGCCCGGGGAGCTGTTTTTT. It yields the protein CSVFTGVPGELFF.